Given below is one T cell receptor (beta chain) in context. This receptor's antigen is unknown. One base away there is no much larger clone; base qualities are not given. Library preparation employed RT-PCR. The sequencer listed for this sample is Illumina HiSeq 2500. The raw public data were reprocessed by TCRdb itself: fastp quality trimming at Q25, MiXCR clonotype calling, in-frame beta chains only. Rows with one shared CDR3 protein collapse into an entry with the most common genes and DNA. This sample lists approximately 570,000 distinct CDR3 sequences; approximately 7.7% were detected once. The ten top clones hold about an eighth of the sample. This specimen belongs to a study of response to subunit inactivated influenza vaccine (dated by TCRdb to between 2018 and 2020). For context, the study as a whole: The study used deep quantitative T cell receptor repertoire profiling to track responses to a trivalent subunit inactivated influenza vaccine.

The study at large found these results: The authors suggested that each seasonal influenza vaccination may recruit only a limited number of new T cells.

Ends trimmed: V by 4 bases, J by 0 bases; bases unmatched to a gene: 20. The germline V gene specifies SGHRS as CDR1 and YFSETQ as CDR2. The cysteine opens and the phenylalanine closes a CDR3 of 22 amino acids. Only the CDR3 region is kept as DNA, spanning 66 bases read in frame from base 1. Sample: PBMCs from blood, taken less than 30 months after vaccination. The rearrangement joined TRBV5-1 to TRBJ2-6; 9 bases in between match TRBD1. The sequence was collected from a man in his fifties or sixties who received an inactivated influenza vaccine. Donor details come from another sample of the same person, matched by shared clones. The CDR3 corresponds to CASSLGSSRTGAFSSGANVLTF. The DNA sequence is TGCGCCAGCAGCCTGGGGTCTTCCAGGACAGGGGCTTTTTCCTCTGGGGCCAACGTCCTGACTTTC.